This TCR beta chain was sequenced during a study of CD8+CD57+ T cells in acquired aplastic anemia. Across the whole study: On average, sorted CD4+ and CD8+ cells gave about 3.1 ug of DNA.

About this clonotype itself: Its specificity is not known.

V was pared by 1 base and J by 6 bases, with 4 bases of the junction left unmatched. The CDR3 loop spans 14 amino acids. Germline loops: CDR1 SGHTA, CDR2 FQGNSA. Whole-study findings and limits: Patients were compared with controls for CD8+ Simpson's diversity, and no significant difference emerged.

Using genomic DNA as the template, TCR beta VDJ and CDR3 profiling was carried out. Each CDR3 protein is one row after TCRdb ran MiXCR on the reads. The sample has some 410,000 distinct CDR3 sequences; about two thirds are singletons. The receptor was derived from a human donor in good health, serving as a control. The V call is TRBV7-2, the J call TRBJ2-7, with 9 bases lining up with TRBD1. The sequencing input was sorted CD4+, CD8+, or CD8+CD57+ T cells (not recorded which) from PBMCs. CDR3: CASSLGTGEREQYF. The CDR3 nucleotides are TGTGCCAGCAGCTTAGGGACAGGGGAGCGCGAGCAGTACTTC.